This entry features one TCR beta chain sequence. The germline V gene has CDR1 LGHNA and CDR2 YSLEER. Trimming removed 0 bases at V and 4 bases at J, with 12 bases between. This CDR3 has 16 amino acids. The study recruited people aged about 18 to 95 years across approximately 24 US areas. The sample originates from a study of blood T cell repertoires in COVID-19. Study overall: Sites across the United States, Italy and Spain contributed samples from acute and convalescent COVID-19.

Under the authors' procedure: How many nucleated cells were present was estimated from reference gene primer amplification. Repertoires were generated with immunoSEQ multiplex PCR, while TCRdb's copy carries only in-frame clones and drops some. That table supplies the V and J calls and clone size; D and trimming were determined from the DNA. The data hold hundreds of thousands of clones, with roughly 88% observed a single time. Sequencing was performed on PBMCs or T cells enriched from blood (not recorded which). This TCR was sampled from a woman between 50 and 59 years old who had recovered from COVID-19. The rearrangement links TRBV4-3 to TRBJ2-2; weak D call: TRBD1 (5 bases). In nucleotides, the CDR3 is TGCGCCAGCAGCCAAGATACCAGGGTGAGCACCGGGGAGCTGTTTTTT. The encoded protein is CASSQDTRVSTGELFF.